The present T cell receptor (beta chain) was sequenced within a study of Ad26.COV2.S vaccination and SARS-CoV-2 variants. The data were produced by immunoSEQ multiplex PCR, yet TCRdb's version contains in-frame clones alone and is incomplete. This sample yields 350,000 to 400,000 clones, of which roughly nine tenths are seen a single time; roughly 3% belongs to the top ten. CDR1 is SGHNT and CDR2 is YYREEE in the germline V gene (reference sequence). Trimming cost V 1 base and J 8 bases, with 16 bases left between them. This CDR3 has 15 residues. The treatment: roughly 19 received Ad26.COV2.S at low or high dose, single or two shots; roughly 5 received placebo; per-sample allocation not given. At day 63 after the first vaccine or placebo injection, samples were drawn.

The receptor's source is a person between 18 and 65 years old who received the Ad26.COV2.S COVID-19 vaccine or a placebo. The sequencing here drew on peripheral blood, taken in a trial of Ad26.COV2.S vaccine versus placebo. The chain uses TRBV5-4 and TRBJ2-4; maybe TRBD2 (6 bases). CDR3 loop: CASSLYSAGGDIQYF. CDR3 nucleotides: TGTGCCAGCAGCTTGTACAGTGCTGGCGGGGACATTCAGTACTTC.